This T cell receptor (beta chain) appears in the sequencing data of a study of spatial heterogeneity in lung cancer. Across the whole study: Sequencing consistently turned up more beta-chain sequences than alpha-chain sequences.

In its sample, this clonotype was seen many times. Antigen: not known. Unique molecular identifiers tagged every individual TCR cDNA molecule. A single record per CDR3 protein comes from TCRdb applying MiXCR to the 5' RACE reads. This sample has 43,000 or so distinct CDR3 sequences; under 7.5% occur once, and the top ten carry 43%. This CDR3 has 17 residues. V was clipped by 4 bases and J by 0 bases; unmatched bases: 6. The germline V gene has CDR1 KGHDR and CDR2 SFDVKD. Overall study results and limits: More often at tumor resection than at routine follow-up, ubiquitous expanded tumor TCRs were detected in the blood.

Time point given: sample taken at primary tumor resection. Frozen PBMC, nontumor lung or tumor provided whole RNA, which was sequenced unsorted. The gene calls are TRBV24-1 and TRBJ2-3; the match to TRBD1 covers 10 bases. The sequencing here drew on PBMCs, taken at surgery. The sequence came from a female donor with early-stage non-small cell lung cancer. CDR3 in amino acids: CATSDATGGASTDTQYF. The CDR3 DNA sequence: TGTGCCACCAGTGACGCGACAGGGGGCGCGAGCACAGATACGCAGTATTTT.